This passage covers 13 T cell receptor beta chains from one sample sequenced in a study of cytomegalovirus exposure and HLA in healthy donors. The PCR made use of 60 Vbeta and 13 Jbeta primers. This table comes from immunoSEQ multiplex PCR, and its TCRdb copy is limited to in-frame clones, with some not included. The sample comprises 140,000 to 150,000 clones, 70% of which are singletons, and approximately 2.3% rests with the top ten. Sequenced: PBMCs. The receptors originated from a woman aged 55-75 years in good health and CMV-seropositive.

This chain links TRBV6-1 with TRBJ1-5; 7 nucleotides agree with TRBD1. The CDR3 is 14 residues long. Germline values: CDR1 MNHNS, CDR2 SASEGT. V shed 10 bases, J shed 5 bases, and the junction held 11 bases outside the gene matches. This CDR3 is CATVIDRVDQPQHF. The CDR3 DNA follows: TGTGCCACCGTAATTGACAGGGTTGATCAGCCCCAGCATTTT.

This sequence joins TRBV18 and TRBJ1-2; D is unresolved. The CDR3 runs 12 residues. In germline, CDR1 is KGHSH, CDR2 LQKENI. Deletions cut 2 bases from V and 4 bases from J, with 5 bases between. The CDR3 DNA reads as TGTGCCAGCTCACCAGGACTCTATGGCTACACCTTC. It encodes CASSPGLYGYTF.

This clone has a single count. This sequence joins TRBV6-1 and TRBJ2-7, with 12 bases matching TRBD2. Germline V gene data show CDR1 as MNHNS and CDR2 as SASEGT. With 4 bases clipped from V and 5 bases from J, the junction kept 9 bases outside the gene matches. CDR3 length: 16 residues. In nucleotides, the CDR3 is TGTGCCAGCAGTGGTCCTAGCGGGAGGGCCGACGACGAGCAGTACTTC. Encoded protein: CASSGPSGRADDEQYF.

V usage is TRBV5-1 and J usage is TRBJ1-2; D not resolved. Trimming shortened V by 0 bases and J by 0 bases, and 6 bases separated the two germline ends. The CDR3 totals 14 residues. CDR1 is SGHRS and CDR2 is YFSETQ in the germline V gene. The CDR3 spells CASSLESANYGYTF. Written as DNA, the CDR3 is TGCGCCAGCAGCTTGGAATCAGCTAACTATGGCTACACCTTC.

This chain uses TRBV7-9 with TRBJ1-5; a possible D gene is TRBD1 (6 bases). CDR3 length equals 14 residues. With 3 bases removed from V and 7 bases from J, the gap between germline ends came to 13 bases. Per the germline V gene, CDR1 is SEHNR and CDR2 is FQNEAQ (reference sequence). The CDR3 DNA reads TGTGCCAGCAGCTTCCAGGGGAGGGACCAGCCCCAGCATTTT. It encodes CASSFQGRDQPQHF.

This clone appeared a few times. The chain couples TRBV6-4 to TRBJ1-2, with 8 positions matching TRBD1. CDR1 is MRHNA and CDR2 is SNTAGT in the germline V gene. The CDR3 runs 14 residues. Trimming at V came to 2 bases and at J to 4 bases, leaving 3 bases not matched to a gene. This CDR3 reads CASSDHQGAYGYTF. The CDR3 nucleotides are TGTGCCAGCAGTGACCATCAGGGGGCCTATGGCTACACCTTC.

V usage is TRBV6-1 and J usage is TRBJ1-1; D is unclear. The CDR3 totals 13 residues. V shed 4 bases and J shed 5 bases, with 11 bases lying between them. CDR1 and CDR2 (germline): MNHNS, SASEGT. CDR3 nucleotide sequence: TGTGCCAGCAGTGTTGACATGTTTACTGAAGCTTTCTTT. Translated: CASSVDMFTEAFF.

The chain carries TRBV6-1 and TRBJ2-2; D uncertain. Germline CDR1 and CDR2: MNHNS and SASEGT. V lost 2 bases and J lost 4, with 5 bases in between. The CDR3 totals 13 residues. CDR3 protein: CASSESFTGELFF. The DNA of the CDR3 is TGTGCCAGCAGTGAATCCTTCACCGGGGAGCTGTTTTTT.

This clone came up once. This chain connects TRBV23-1 to TRBJ2-7, with a tentative D call TRBD1 (6 bases). TRBV23-1 is annotated as an ORF whose role is uncertain. The ends were cut back, 6 bases at V and 2 bases at J, with 11 bases in the middle. This CDR3 has 13 amino acids. The CDR3, as DNA: TGCGCCAGCAGACGGACAGAGACCTACGAGCAGTACTTC. It specifies CASRRTETYEQYF.

This clone was recorded only once. The J gene is TRBJ1-4, the V gene TRBV5-1; D might be TRBD1 (5 bases). This CDR3 has 14 amino acids. V shed 0 bases and J shed 10 bases, with 13 bases lying between them. The V gene's germline CDR1 is SGHRS and CDR2 YFSETQ. CDR3 coding DNA: TGCGCCAGCAGCTTGGCCAGGGAGGAGGCAAAACTGTTTTTT. Translated: CASSLAREEAKLFF. Complete variable domain (other parts from reference TRBV5-1 and TRBJ1-4): KAGVTQTPRYLIKTRGQQVTLSCSPISGHRSVSWYQQTPGQGLQFLFEYFSETQRNKGNFPGRFSGRQFSNSRSEMNVSTLELGDSALYLCASSLAREEAKLFFGSGTQLSVL.

The chain carries TRBV5-4 and TRBJ1-6, with D tentatively TRBD1 (6 bases). From germline, CDR1 is SGHNT and CDR2 YYREEE (reference sequence). Trimming took 2 bases from V and 10 from J, leaving 10 bases between them. The CDR3 extends over 13 amino acids. The CDR3 spells CASSLQGSSPLHF. CDR3 sequence (DNA): TGTGCCAGCAGCTTACAGGGCTCCTCACCCCTCCACTTT.

This clone was observed a handful of times. The chain employs TRBV2 and TRBJ2-7; TRBD2 is a possible D gene (5 bases). The V end lost 4 bases, the J end lost 7 bases, and 11 bases lay between the germline ends. Per germline, CDR1 SNHLY and CDR2 FYNNEI. The CDR3 consists of 12 residues. The CDR3 region is CASSGGLGEQYF. DNA of the CDR3: TGTGCCAGCAGTGGCGGACTGGGTGAGCAGTACTTC. Full variable domain (rest looked up from reference TRBV2 and TRBJ2-7): EPEVTQTPSHQVTQMGQEVILRCVPISNHLYFYWYRQILGQKVEFLVSFYNNEISEKSEIFDDQFSVERPDGSNFTLKIRSTKLEDSAMYFCASSGGLGEQYFGPGTRLTVT.

The rearrangement links TRBV19 to TRBJ2-3; 7 bases map to TRBD1. The V segment lost 6 bases and the J segment 3 bases; nucleotides outside the gene matches: 9. The CDR3 loop spans 15 amino acids. Germline-derived CDR1 and CDR2 are LNHDA and SQIVND (reference sequence). CDR3 in DNA: TGTGCCAGTAGAGAGACAGGGATGGGTACAGATACGCAGTATTTT. Translated, it gives CASRETGMGTDTQYF.